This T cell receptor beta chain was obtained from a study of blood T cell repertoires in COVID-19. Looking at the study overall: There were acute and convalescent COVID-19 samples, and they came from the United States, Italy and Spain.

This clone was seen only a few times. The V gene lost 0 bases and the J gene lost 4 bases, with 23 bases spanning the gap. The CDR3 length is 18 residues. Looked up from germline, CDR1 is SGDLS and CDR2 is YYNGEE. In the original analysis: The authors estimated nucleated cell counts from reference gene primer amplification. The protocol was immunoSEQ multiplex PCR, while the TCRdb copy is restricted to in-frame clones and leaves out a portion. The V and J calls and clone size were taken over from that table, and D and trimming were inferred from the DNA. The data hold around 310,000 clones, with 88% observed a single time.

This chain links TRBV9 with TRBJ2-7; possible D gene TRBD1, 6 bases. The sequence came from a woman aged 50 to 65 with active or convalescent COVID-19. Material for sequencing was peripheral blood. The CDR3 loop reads CASSVGDGGATIPYEQYF. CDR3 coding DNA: TGTGCCAGCAGCGTAGGGGATGGGGGCGCGACCATTCCTTACGAGCAGTACTTC. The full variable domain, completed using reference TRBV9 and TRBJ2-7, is DSGVTQTPKHLITATGQRVTLRCSPRSGDLSVYWYQQSLDQGLQFLIQYYNGEERAKGNILERFSAQQFPDLHSELNLSSLELGDSALYFCASSVGDGGATIPYEQYFGPGTRLTVT.